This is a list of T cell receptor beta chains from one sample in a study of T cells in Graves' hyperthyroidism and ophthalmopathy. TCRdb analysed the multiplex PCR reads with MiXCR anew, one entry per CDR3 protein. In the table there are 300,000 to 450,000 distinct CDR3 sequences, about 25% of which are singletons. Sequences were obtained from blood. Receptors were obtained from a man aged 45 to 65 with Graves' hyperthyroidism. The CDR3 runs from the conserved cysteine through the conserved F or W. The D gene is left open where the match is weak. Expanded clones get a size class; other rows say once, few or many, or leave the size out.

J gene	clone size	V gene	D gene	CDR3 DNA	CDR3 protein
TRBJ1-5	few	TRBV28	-	TGTGCCAGCAGTTTATTTGTGGGAAGTAGCAATCAGCCCCAGCATTTT	CASSLFVGSSNQPQHF
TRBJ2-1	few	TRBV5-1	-	TGCGCCAGCAGCTTGCATGGACCCCCCTTCGAGCAGTTCTTC	CASSLHGPPFEQFF
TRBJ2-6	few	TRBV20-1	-	TGCAGTGCTGCTCCGGGGCCCTCTGGGGCCAACGTCCTGACTTTC	CSAAPGPSGANVLTF
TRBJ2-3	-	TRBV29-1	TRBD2	TGCAGCGTTGCCCCGATAAGCGGGAGGGGACCTAGCACAGATACGCAGTATTTT	CSVAPISGRGPSTDTQYF
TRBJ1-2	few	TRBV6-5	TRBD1	TGTGCCAGCAGTTACACCGGGACAGACGGCTACACCTTC	CASSYTGTDGYTF
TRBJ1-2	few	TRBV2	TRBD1	TGTGCCAGCAGGCGGGACAGTAACTATGGCTACACCTTC	CASRRDSNYGYTF
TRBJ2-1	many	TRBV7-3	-	TGTGCCAGCAGCTCTTCAGTAGCGGAGAATGAGCAGTTCTTC	CASSSSVAENEQFF
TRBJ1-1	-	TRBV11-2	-	TGTGCCAGCAGCGATGCAGGGCGAGGCACTGAAGCTTTCTTT	CASSDAGRGTEAFF
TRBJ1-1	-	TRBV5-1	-	TGCGCCAGCAGCTCTAACAGGGCAGGAGACACTGAAGCTTTCTTT	CASSSNRAGDTEAFF
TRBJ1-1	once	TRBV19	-	TGTGCCAGTAGTATAGGACGGGCGAAAAACACTGAAGCTTTCTTT	CASSIGRAKNTEAFF
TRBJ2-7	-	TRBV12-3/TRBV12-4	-	TGTGCCAGCAGCCCCGTGCGGGATCACGAGCAGTACTTC	CASSPVRDHEQYF
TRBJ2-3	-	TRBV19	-	TGTGCCAGTAGACAGGGATGGGACACAGATACGCAGTATTTT	CASRQGWDTDTQYF
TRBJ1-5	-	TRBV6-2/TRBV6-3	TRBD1	TGTGCCAGCAGTCTCCTACAGGGGGCCAATCAGCCCCAGCATTTT	CASSLLQGANQPQHF
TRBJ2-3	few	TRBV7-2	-	TGTGCCAGCAGCTTAAAGGGTGGAGATACGCAGTATTTT	CASSLKGGDTQYF
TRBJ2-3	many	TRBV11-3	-	TGTGCCAGCAGCTTAGATCCTAACACAGATACGCAGTATTTT	CASSLDPNTDTQYF
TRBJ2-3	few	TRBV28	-	TGTGCCAGCAGTTTAGGGGCGAATACGCAGTATTTT	CASSLGANTQYF
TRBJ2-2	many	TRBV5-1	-	TGTGCCAGCAGTTTGGTCGGCACCGGGGAGCTGTTTTTT	CASSLVGTGELFF